This T cell receptor beta chain was documented in a study of shared clonotypes between healthy human individuals. Replicate sorted-subset PCRs were loaded with approximately 200 ng DNA, 29,000 or so T cell genomes. Sequencing used immunoSEQ multiplex PCR; TCRdb keeps in-frame clones, though not all of them. The table records about 2,100,000 clones, more than 85% of them present only once. The study, taken as a whole, reports: Non-shared clonotypes displayed generation probabilities falling below those of clonotypes present in all four donors.

CD45RO-negative cells were positively selected for CCR7, leaving out terminally differentiated effector memory CD45RA+ cells. A word on this clone: Antigen: not known.

The CDR3 loop spans 14 amino acids. V lost 7 bases to trimming and J lost 0 bases, with 9 bases between them. CDR1 and CDR2 from the germline V gene are LNHDA and SQIVND (reference sequence). Sequenced sample: naive CD8+ T cells from PBMCs. The sequence was obtained from a man between 18 and 35 years old in good health. Some clones in this sample may be carry-over from other donors' samples. This rearrangement joins TRBV19 to TRBJ2-2; D is ambiguous. The CDR3 reads CASIGTPNTGELFF. CDR3 in DNA: TGTGCCAGTATTGGTACCCCGAACACCGGGGAGCTGTTTTTT.